Listed below are T cell receptor beta chains from one sample, sequenced in a study of blood T cell repertoires in COVID-19. TCRdb keeps only in-frame clones here, not all; method: immunoSEQ multiplex PCR. The sample contains hundreds of thousands of clones, 80% to 90% of which appear only once. Sequencing was performed on peripheral blood. The source is a woman aged 50 to 65 with acute or convalescent COVID-19. Each CDR3 is given with its conserved first and last residue. A D gene is named only where the DNA matches it firmly. Size values are once, few and many counts, or a class for expanded clones, and some rows have none.

D,size,J,V,length,DNA,CDR3
TRBD1,NA,TRBJ2-2,TRBV5-1,18,TGCGCCAGCAGCTCAAAAAACCTGACAGGGGGCAACACCGGGGAGCTGTTTTTT,CASSSKNLTGGNTGELFF
TRBD2,NA,TRBJ2-3,TRBV6-5,14,TGTGCCAGCAAGTATGGGGGGGGCACAGATACGCAGTATTTT,CASKYGGGTDTQYF
NA,NA,TRBJ1-4,TRBV18,15,TGTGCCAGCTCAAGGAACGGACAGCCTAATGAAAAACTGTTTTTT,CASSRNGQPNEKLFF
NA,NA,TRBJ1-3,TRBV5-1,14,TGCGCCAGCAGCCCAGGGGTTTCTGGAAACACCATATATTTT,CASSPGVSGNTIYF
TRBD2,NA,TRBJ2-3,TRBV18,14,TGTGCCAGCTCCGGGGGACTAGGGGCAGATACGCAGTATTTT,CASSGGLGADTQYF
NA,NA,TRBJ2-5,TRBV5-1,13,TGCGCCAGCAGCGGGGGCCTTGGGGAGACCCAGTACTTC,CASSGGLGETQYF
TRBD1,NA,TRBJ1-4,TRBV5-1,16,TGCGCCAGCAGCTTGGGGGGACAGGGAACTAATGAAAAACTGTTTTTT,CASSLGGQGTNEKLFF
NA,many,TRBJ1-5,TRBV19,15,TGTGCCAGTAAAAGACAGGAGAATAGCAATCAGCCCCAGCATTTT,CASKRQENSNQPQHF
TRBD1,NA,TRBJ1-1,TRBV7-6,17,TGTGCCAGCAGCTTAGTAGGCCGCGGGACAGGTAACACTGAAGCTTTCTTT,CASSLVGRGTGNTEAFF
NA,NA,TRBJ1-2,TRBV18,13,TGTGCCAGCTCAGAGAGACAGCCCTATGGCTACACCTTC,CASSERQPYGYTF
TRBD2,NA,TRBJ2-7,TRBV15,14,TGTGCCACCAGCAGGACTAGCGGGGCTTACGAGCAGTACTTC,CATSRTSGAYEQYF
NA,NA,TRBJ2-7,TRBV5-4,14,TGTGCCAGCAGCTTGGGGACTAATGAAAGGGAGCAGTACTTC,CASSLGTNEREQYF
NA,once,TRBJ2-5,TRBV7-6,16,TGTGCCAGCAGCTTAGTCACAGGTGCTTATGACGAGACCCAGTACTTC,CASSLVTGAYDETQYF
TRBD2,NA,TRBJ2-5,TRBV6-2/TRBV6-3,16,TGTGCCAGCAGTCCGCGACTAGCGGGAGGGCAGGAGACCCAGTACTTC,CASSPRLAGGQETQYF
TRBD1,few,TRBJ2-2,TRBV7-2,15,TGTGCCAGCAGAAGACAGGGGGCGAACACCGGGGAGCTGTTTTTT,CASRRQGANTGELFF
TRBD2,once,TRBJ2-3,TRBV6-6,14,TGTGCCAGCAGTGGACTAGCGGGGTTCCGGGGACAGTATTTT,CASSGLAGFRGQYF
TRBD1,NA,TRBJ1-1,TRBV5-1,14,TGCGCCAGCAGCGCCGGGACAGGGAACACTGAAGCTTTCTTT,CASSAGTGNTEAFF
NA,NA,TRBJ1-1,TRBV9,15,TGTGCCAGCAGCGCCGTTCCAGGGGCCTACACTGAAGCTTTCTTT,CASSAVPGAYTEAFF
NA,few,TRBJ2-4,TRBV2,15,TGTGCCAGCAGTGAGGGCAGGTCAGCCAAAAACATTCAGTACTTC,CASSEGRSAKNIQYF
NA,NA,TRBJ2-3,TRBV5-1,17,TGCGCCAGCAGCAACCTCGCCGGGATCACTACGGCAGATACGCAGTATTTT,CASSNLAGITTADTQYF
TRBD2,NA,TRBJ2-3,TRBV7-9,15,TGTGCCAGCAGCTTAGGACTAGCGGGAGCAGATACGCAGTATTTT,CASSLGLAGADTQYF
TRBD2,NA,TRBJ2-7,TRBV2,12,TGTGCCAGTCTAGCGGGAGTGTACGAGCAGTACTTC,CASLAGVYEQYF
NA,NA,TRBJ2-3,TRBV7-9,15,TGTGCCAGCAGCCCCGGACTCCTAAGCACAGATACGCAGTATTTT,CASSPGLLSTDTQYF
NA,NA,TRBJ2-5,TRBV5-5,15,TGTGCCAGCAGCTTGGTCATAGCGGCACAAGAGACCCAGTACTTC,CASSLVIAAQETQYF